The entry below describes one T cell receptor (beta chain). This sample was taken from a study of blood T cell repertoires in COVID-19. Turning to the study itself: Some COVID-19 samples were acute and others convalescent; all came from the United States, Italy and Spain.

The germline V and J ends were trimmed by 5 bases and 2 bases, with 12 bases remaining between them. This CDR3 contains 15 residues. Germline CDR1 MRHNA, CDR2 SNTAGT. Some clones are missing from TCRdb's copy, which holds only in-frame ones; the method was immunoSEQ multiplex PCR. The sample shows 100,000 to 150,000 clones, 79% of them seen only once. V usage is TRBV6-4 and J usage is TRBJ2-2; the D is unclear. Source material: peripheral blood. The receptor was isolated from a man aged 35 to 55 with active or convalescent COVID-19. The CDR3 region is CASSPSIANTGELFF. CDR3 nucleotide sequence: TGTGCCAGCAGTCCTTCGATAGCAAACACCGGGGAGCTGTTTTTT.